This is a list of T cell receptor beta chains from one sample in a study of cytomegalovirus exposure and HLA in healthy donors. Clones were read by immunoSEQ multiplex PCR, and TCRdb kept only the in-frame ones, dropping some. Its clone listing holds about 140,000 clones. The sample consisted of PBMCs. The receptor source for this set is a male donor in good health and CMV-seronegative. Each CDR3 is given with its conserved first and last residue. D genes are given only for firm matches.

D gene: -; V gene: TRBV30; J gene: TRBJ1-2; CDR3 protein: CAWSIGSYGYTF; CDR3 DNA: TGTGCCTGGAGTATAGGGAGCTATGGCTACACCTTC
D gene: -; V gene: TRBV6-1; J gene: TRBJ1-1; CDR3 protein: CASSAMGPYAEAFF; CDR3 DNA: TGTGCCAGCAGTGCGATGGGGCCGTATGCTGAAGCTTTCTTT
D gene: TRBD2; V gene: TRBV7-9; J gene: TRBJ2-7; CDR3 protein: CASSGAGRYPYEQYF; CDR3 DNA: TGTGCCAGCAGCGGCGCCGGGAGGTACCCTTACGAGCAGTACTTC
D gene: TRBD2; V gene: TRBV29-1; J gene: TRBJ2-3; CDR3 protein: CSVLSGGGDTQYF; CDR3 DNA: TGCAGCGTCCTTAGCGGGGGGGGAGATACGCAGTATTTT
D gene: TRBD1; V gene: TRBV30; J gene: TRBJ1-1; CDR3 protein: CAWRGQGGTEAFF; CDR3 DNA: TGTGCCTGGAGGGGACAGGGAGGGACTGAAGCTTTCTTT
D gene: TRBD2; V gene: TRBV29-1; J gene: TRBJ2-1; CDR3 protein: CSAAGTSGYNEQFF; CDR3 DNA: TGCAGCGCCGCCGGGACTAGCGGCTACAATGAGCAGTTCTTC
D gene: TRBD1; V gene: TRBV6-5; J gene: TRBJ1-1; CDR3 protein: CASRTGGPEAFF; CDR3 DNA: TGTGCCAGCAGAACAGGGGGACCTGAAGCTTTCTTT
D gene: -; V gene: TRBV6-5; J gene: TRBJ2-2; CDR3 protein: CASSLSRGGGELFF; CDR3 DNA: TGTGCCAGCAGTTTGAGTCGGGGAGGAGGGGAGCTGTTTTTT
D gene: TRBD2; V gene: TRBV5-6; J gene: TRBJ2-7; CDR3 protein: CASSPGGLAGNYEQYF; CDR3 DNA: TGTGCCAGCAGCCCGGGGGGTCTAGCGGGGAACTACGAGCAGTACTTC
D gene: -; V gene: TRBV19; J gene: TRBJ2-6; CDR3 protein: CATMIDSGANVLTF; CDR3 DNA: TGTGCCACCATGATAGACTCTGGGGCCAACGTCCTGACTTTC
D gene: -; V gene: TRBV5-1; J gene: TRBJ1-1; CDR3 protein: CASSLGDSTPEAFF; CDR3 DNA: TGCGCCAGCAGCTTGGGAGACAGTACCCCTGAAGCTTTCTTT
D gene: -; V gene: TRBV5-4; J gene: TRBJ2-2; CDR3 protein: CASPKNTGELFF; CDR3 DNA: TGTGCCAGCCCCAAGAACACCGGGGAGCTGTTTTTT
D gene: -; V gene: TRBV30; J gene: TRBJ1-2; CDR3 protein: CAWETYLTKEGYTF; CDR3 DNA: TGTGCCTGGGAAACTTATCTAACTAAGGAAGGCTACACCTTC
D gene: TRBD1; V gene: TRBV29-1; J gene: TRBJ2-1; CDR3 protein: CSVGQGDNEQFF; CDR3 DNA: TGCAGCGTTGGACAGGGCGACAATGAGCAGTTCTTC
D gene: TRBD1; V gene: TRBV27; J gene: TRBJ2-7; CDR3 protein: CASSLLGTGGEQYF; CDR3 DNA: TGTGCCAGCAGTTTATTGGGGACAGGGGGCGAGCAGTACTTC
D gene: TRBD1; V gene: TRBV30; J gene: TRBJ2-7; CDR3 protein: CAWSVSTGPSYEQYF; CDR3 DNA: TGTGCCTGGAGTGTCTCGACAGGGCCAAGCTACGAGCAGTACTTC
D gene: TRBD1; V gene: TRBV18; J gene: TRBJ1-2; CDR3 protein: CASSPGQGDDYGYTF; CDR3 DNA: TGTGCCAGCTCACCGGGACAGGGTGACGACTATGGCTACACCTTC
D gene: -; V gene: TRBV9; J gene: TRBJ1-3; CDR3 protein: CASSVKSMYSGNTIYF; CDR3 DNA: TGTGCCAGCAGCGTAAAGAGTATGTATTCTGGAAACACCATATATTTT